Listed below are T cell receptor beta chains from one sample, sequenced in a study of blood T cells in healthy people across ages. MiXCR, applied by TCRdb to the 5' RACE reads, yields one record per CDR3 protein. Of fewer than 1,000,000 distinct CDR3 sequences detected, around half appear once; the ten largest clones hold around 18%. The sequencing sample was made of blood. These receptor sequences come from a man at least 80 years old in good health. Each CDR3 is given with its conserved first and last residue. A D gene is named only where the DNA matches it firmly. Rows give clone size only sometimes, using once, few, many, or a class for an expanded clone.

TRBD1	few	TRBJ1-2	TRBV12-3/TRBV12-4	TGTGCCAGCAGTCCACTGACAGGGGCCTATGGCTACACCTTC	CASSPLTGAYGYTF
TRBD2	few	TRBJ2-1	TRBV6-5	TGTGCCAGCAGTTACGAGCGGGAGGGCCCATGTGAGCAGTTCTTC	CASSYEREGPCEQFF
-	-	TRBJ2-2	TRBV7-2	TGCGCCAGCAGCTTCAAAGGTGCCACCGGGGAGCTGTTTTTT	CASSFKGATGELFF
-	-	TRBJ1-1	TRBV7-3	TGTGCCAGCAGCCGAGCCCCCGGATCCGAAGCTTTCTTT	CASSRAPGSEAFF
-	-	TRBJ1-5	TRBV12-3/TRBV12-4	TGTGCCAGCAGTCAAGACCCCAAACATCAGCCCCAGCATTTT	CASSQDPKHQPQHF
TRBD2	few	TRBJ2-3	TRBV7-2	TGTGCCAGCAGCGATCCCGGGACTAGCGGAACAGATACGCAGTATTTT	CASSDPGTSGTDTQYF
-	few	TRBJ2-3	TRBV15	TGTGCCACCAGCGGCCCCAGGGCCACAGATACGCAGTATTTT	CATSGPRATDTQYF
-	-	TRBJ2-5	TRBV21-1	TGTGCCAGCAGTAAAGATACAGGACAAGACACCCAGTACTTC	CASSKDTGQDTQYF
-	-	TRBJ2-7	TRBV28	TGTGCCAGCAACCCCCAGGGGCTGGGATACGAGCAGTACTTC	CASNPQGLGYEQYF
TRBD1	-	TRBJ1-2	TRBV6-6	TGTGCCAGCAGTTTTGCTCAGGGGGCGATGCATGGCTACACCTTC	CASSFAQGAMHGYTF
-	many	TRBJ2-5	TRBV3-1	TGTGCCAGCACCCCATCGGAGGGGCGAGCTGTGACCCAGTACTTC	CASTPSEGRAVTQYF
TRBD2	-	TRBJ2-5	TRBV7-2	TGTGCCAGCAGCGCCGGGACTAGTGGGACCCAGTACTTC	CASSAGTSGTQYF
-	many	TRBJ2-5	TRBV6-2/TRBV6-3	TGTGCCAGCAGTTACGGGGATAGTTTCGAGACCCAGTACTTC	CASSYGDSFETQYF
-	-	TRBJ1-2	TRBV7-2	TGTGCCAGCAGCACAGACAGACGGGGCTACACCTTC	CASSTDRRGYTF
-	-	TRBJ2-7	TRBV2	TGTGCCAGCAGTGAAGGGGGCCGAGACTACGAGCAGTACTTC	CASSEGGRDYEQYF
TRBD1	-	TRBJ2-1	TRBV12-3/TRBV12-4	TGTGCCAGCAGTGTGAGCAGGGGGGAGCAGTTCTTC	CASSVSRGEQFF
TRBD1	-	TRBJ1-2	TRBV11-1	TGTGCCAGCAGCTCACAGACAGGGGACTATGGCTACACCTTC	CASSSQTGDYGYTF
TRBD1	-	TRBJ2-7	TRBV6-5	TGTGCCAGCAGCAGGGACAGCTCAAATCAGTACTTC	CASSRDSSNQYF
-	-	TRBJ2-1	TRBV27	TGTGCCAGCAGCTACCACTCTGGGTACAATGAGCAGTTCTTC	CASSYHSGYNEQFF
-	once	TRBJ2-1	TRBV12-3/TRBV12-4	TGTGCCAGCAGCCGGGGGGCAGGGAGGAGTGAGCAGTTCTTC	CASSRGAGRSEQFF
TRBD1	many	TRBJ2-7	TRBV9	TGTGCCAGCAGCGTAACAGGGGCGTCCTACGAGCAGTACTTC	CASSVTGASYEQYF
TRBD1	-	TRBJ1-5	TRBV12-3/TRBV12-4	TGTGCCAGCAGTTTGGGGACAGGGCTAAATCAGCCCCAGCATTTT	CASSLGTGLNQPQHF
-	-	TRBJ1-2	TRBV3-1	TGTGCCAGCAGCCCTAAACGTCCCACGGTCTATGGCTGCACCTTC	CASSPKRPTVYGCTF
-	-	TRBJ2-5	TRBV24-1	TGTGCCACCAGTGCCGGACCCCCACAAGAGACCCAGTACTTC	CATSAGPPQETQYF
-	-	TRBJ1-5	TRBV5-6	TGTGCCAGCAGTGGTGGGGGCGGTTGGCAGCCCCAGCATTTT	CASSGGGGWQPQHF
-	-	TRBJ2-1	TRBV6-1	TGTGCCAGCAGTCAGAACGGACCGGGAAAGGGTATCGATGAGCAGTTCTTC	CASSQNGPGKGIDEQFF
-	many	TRBJ2-7	TRBV20-1	TGCAGTGCTAGAGATGCCGGGACCCCAGGGACCTACGAGCAGTACTTC	CSARDAGTPGTYEQYF
-	-	TRBJ2-6	TRBV5-1	TGCGCCAGCAACGATTGGAAATCCTCTGGGGCCAACGTCCTGACTTTC	CASNDWKSSGANVLTF
TRBD2	few	TRBJ2-1	TRBV7-2	TGTGCCAGCGCGTCGGGACTAGCGGGAGGGGGGATGGATGAGCAGTTCTTC	CASASGLAGGGMDEQFF
TRBD2	few	TRBJ2-1	TRBV12-3/TRBV12-4	TGTGCCAGCCGGGGACTAGCGGGTAACAATGAGCAGTTCTTC	CASRGLAGNNEQFF
TRBD2	-	TRBJ2-3	TRBV10-3	TGTGCCATCAGTGGACTAGCGAGGGACCCCGGGGATACGCAGTATTTT	CAISGLARDPGDTQYF
TRBD2	-	TRBJ2-5	TRBV7-2	TGTGCCAGCAGCACTTCCTCCCTAGCGGGAGGTGAGACCCAGTACTTC	CASSTSSLAGGETQYF
-	many	TRBJ2-1	TRBV20-1	TGCAGTGCTAGAGTCCTTGGTAATGAGCAGTTCTTC	CSARVLGNEQFF
-	-	TRBJ2-7	TRBV27	TGTGCCAGCAGTGTAAGAGGGAGGAACGAGCAGTACTTC	CASSVRGRNEQYF
TRBD1	-	TRBJ2-1	TRBV12-3/TRBV12-4	TGTGCCAGCAGTCCAAACAGGGGGCCTATCCACAATGAGCAGTTCTTC	CASSPNRGPIHNEQFF
TRBD1	-	TRBJ2-1	TRBV27	TGTGCCAGCAGTCCCGGACAGGGAGAGGACAATGAGCAGTTCTTC	CASSPGQGEDNEQFF
-	-	TRBJ2-2	TRBV4-1	TGCGCCAGCAGCTCCCCGCTGGGGAACACCGGGGAGCTGTTTTTT	CASSSPLGNTGELFF
-	-	TRBJ2-5	TRBV11-2	TGTGCCAGCAGCTTAGATAAACTAGCCCGGGCGTGGGAGACCCAGTACTTC	CASSLDKLARAWETQYF
-	-	TRBJ2-6	TRBV2	TGTGCCAGCAGTGAGGACGCGGGATCTGGGGCCAACGTCCTGACTTTC	CASSEDAGSGANVLTF
-	-	TRBJ2-1	TRBV29-1	TGCAGCGTTGATGGGTCTTTACGGAATCATTCGTACAATGAGCAGTTCTTC	CSVDGSLRNHSYNEQFF
TRBD1	few	TRBJ1-2	TRBV5-1	TGCGCCAGCTCACCCGACAGGGCCGGGTTGGACACCTTC	CASSPDRAGLDTF
TRBD2	-	TRBJ2-5	TRBV2	TGTGCCAGCAGTGAATGGGGACTAGCGGAAGATCAAGAGACCCAGTACTTC	CASSEWGLAEDQETQYF
TRBD1	-	TRBJ1-4	TRBV11-1	TGTGCCAGCAGGTTCGGGACAGCAACTAATGAAAAACTGTTTTTT	CASRFGTATNEKLFF
-	-	TRBJ1-4	TRBV20-1	TGCAGTGCTAGAGATGAGGATACCTCTGAAAAACTGTTTTTT	CSARDEDTSEKLFF